These T cell receptor beta chains were read from a single sample in a study of CD4 and CD8 cells across lung adenocarcinoma regions. In TCRdb, the PCR reads were re-called with MiXCR into one record per CDR3 protein. The data contain 15,000 to 20,000 distinct CDR3 sequences, about 50% of them singletons. Specimen: CD8+ T cells from the margin of a lung tumor. Receptor source: a male donor with lung adenocarcinoma. The CD4 and CD8 labels of this study may be unreliable. CDR3s include the opening cysteine and the closing phenylalanine or tryptophan. D genes are given only for firm matches. Clone size appears in some rows only: once, few, many, or a class for an expanded clone.

clone size: once; V gene: TRBV6-1; D gene: .; J gene: TRBJ2-3; CDR3 DNA: TGTGCCAGCAACCCAGGGGTTGGGGACACAGATACGCAGTATTTT; CDR3 protein: CASNPGVGDTDTQYF
clone size: .; V gene: TRBV15; D gene: TRBD2; J gene: TRBJ2-5; CDR3 DNA: TGTGCCACCAGCAGAGATGCAGAAGCGGGAGGTGGAGAGACCCAGTACTTC; CDR3 protein: CATSRDAEAGGGETQYF
clone size: few; V gene: TRBV9; D gene: .; J gene: TRBJ2-5; CDR3 DNA: TGTGCCAGCAGCGTAGTTCCCCAAGAGACCCAGTACTTC; CDR3 protein: CASSVVPQETQYF
clone size: few; V gene: TRBV11-3; D gene: .; J gene: TRBJ2-2; CDR3 DNA: TGTGCCAGCAGCTTAGATTCGCCAACCGGGGAGCTGTTTTTT; CDR3 protein: CASSLDSPTGELFF
clone size: .; V gene: TRBV12-3/TRBV12-4; D gene: .; J gene: TRBJ2-3; CDR3 DNA: TGTGCCAGCAGCCCTCCGGGACTTTCTAGCACAGATACGCAGTATTTT; CDR3 protein: CASSPPGLSSTDTQYF
clone size: .; V gene: TRBV6-1; D gene: TRBD1; J gene: TRBJ2-5; CDR3 DNA: TGTGCCAGCAGTGGAGCCGGGACAGGGGACGGGGAGACCCAGTACTTC; CDR3 protein: CASSGAGTGDGETQYF
clone size: .; V gene: TRBV4-1; D gene: .; J gene: TRBJ1-1; CDR3 DNA: TGCGCCAGCAGCCAAGAATTTAGAGACACTGAAGCTTTCTTT; CDR3 protein: CASSQEFRDTEAFF
clone size: .; V gene: TRBV28; D gene: .; J gene: TRBJ2-3; CDR3 DNA: TGTGCCAGCAGTGCGCCCGGAGAAGCAGATACGCAGTACTTT; CDR3 protein: CASSAPGEADTQYF
clone size: many; V gene: TRBV6-2/TRBV6-3; D gene: .; J gene: TRBJ2-1; CDR3 DNA: TGTGCCAGCAACCCATTGTGGGCGAATGAGCAGTTCTTC; CDR3 protein: CASNPLWANEQFF
clone size: few; V gene: TRBV12-3/TRBV12-4; D gene: TRBD2; J gene: TRBJ2-5; CDR3 DNA: TGTGCCAGCAGTAACGGACCAGGACTAGCAGGCGGGAGAAGGGGGGAGCAGTACTTC; CDR3 protein: CASSNGPGLAGGRRGEQYF
clone size: .; V gene: TRBV10-3; D gene: .; J gene: TRBJ2-2; CDR3 DNA: TGTGCCAGCCGGGAGTCGAGCACCGGGGCGCTGTTTTTT; CDR3 protein: CASRESSTGALFF
clone size: .; V gene: TRBV6-1; D gene: .; J gene: TRBJ2-7; CDR3 DNA: TGTGCCAGCAGCACCCCGACCTCCTACGAGCAGTACTTC; CDR3 protein: CASSTPTSYEQYF
clone size: .; V gene: TRBV7-2; D gene: TRBD2; J gene: TRBJ2-1; CDR3 DNA: TGTGCCAGCAGCGACGTAGCGGGAGGGCTTCAAGGAGAGACCCAGTTCTTC; CDR3 protein: CASSDVAGGLQGETQFF
clone size: .; V gene: TRBV10-1; D gene: .; J gene: TRBJ2-5; CDR3 DNA: TGCGCCAGCAGAGGGACGACGGAGACCCAGTACTTC; CDR3 protein: CASRGTTETQYF
clone size: .; V gene: TRBV6-1; D gene: .; J gene: TRBJ2-3; CDR3 DNA: TGTGTCACGGGGCTGGGTGCCAAAGATACGCAGTATTTC; CDR3 protein: CVTGLGAKDTQYF
clone size: medium-sized; V gene: TRBV7-2; D gene: .; J gene: TRBJ2-1; CDR3 DNA: TGTGCCAGCTCCACCTACAATGAGCAGTTCTTC; CDR3 protein: CASSTYNEQFF
clone size: many; V gene: TRBV27; D gene: .; J gene: TRBJ1-5; CDR3 DNA: TGTGCCAGCAGTTTTAGGGGTGTTCAGCCCCAGCATTTT; CDR3 protein: CASSFRGVQPQHF
clone size: few; V gene: TRBV27; D gene: .; J gene: TRBJ2-2; CDR3 DNA: TGTGCCAGCAGGCCACCCGGTCGTAACACCGGGGAGCTGTTTTTT; CDR3 protein: CASRPPGRNTGELFF
clone size: .; V gene: TRBV10-3; D gene: .; J gene: TRBJ2-7; CDR3 DNA: TGTGCCATCAGTGATCGGACACCTAATTACGAGCAGTACTTC; CDR3 protein: CAISDRTPNYEQYF
clone size: .; V gene: TRBV28; D gene: .; J gene: TRBJ2-7; CDR3 DNA: TGTGGCAGCAGGGCGCTGGGAGTCGCAGATACGCAGTACTTC; CDR3 protein: CGSRALGVADTQYF
clone size: few; V gene: TRBV12-3/TRBV12-4; D gene: TRBD2; J gene: TRBJ2-7; CDR3 DNA: TGTGCCAGCAGTGGACTAGCGGGAAAGCAGTACTTC; CDR3 protein: CASSGLAGKQYF
clone size: .; V gene: TRBV6-1; D gene: .; J gene: TRBJ2-7; CDR3 DNA: TGTGCCAGCAGTGAAGCGGGGCTGGGGGCCGAGGATACGCAGTACTTC; CDR3 protein: CASSEAGLGAEDTQYF
clone size: many; V gene: TRBV6-1; D gene: TRBD2; J gene: TRBJ2-7; CDR3 DNA: TGTGCCAGCAGTGGGAGACTAGCGGGATCCTACGAGCAGTACTTC; CDR3 protein: CASSGRLAGSYEQYF
clone size: .; V gene: TRBV6-1; D gene: TRBD1; J gene: TRBJ1-2; CDR3 DNA: TGTGCCAGCAGTCCCCAGACAGGGATCGGCTATGGCTACACCTTC; CDR3 protein: CASSPQTGIGYGYTF
clone size: .; V gene: TRBV6-1; D gene: .; J gene: TRBJ2-5; CDR3 DNA: TGTGCCAGCAGTGAAGCGCCCCAGCAGGGGACCCAGTACTTC; CDR3 protein: CASSEAPQQGTQYF
clone size: few; V gene: TRBV6-1; D gene: TRBD1; J gene: TRBJ1-2; CDR3 DNA: TGTGCCAGCAGTGAAGTGGACAGGGGCTATGGCTACACCTTC; CDR3 protein: CASSEVDRGYGYTF
clone size: .; V gene: TRBV6-2/TRBV6-3; D gene: .; J gene: TRBJ2-7; CDR3 DNA: TGTGCCAGCAGCGCTCTAAAAAGAAGCTCCTACGAGCAGTACTTC; CDR3 protein: CASSALKRSSYEQYF
clone size: .; V gene: TRBV10-1; D gene: TRBD1; J gene: TRBJ2-3; CDR3 DNA: TGCGCGGGCAGCGGGACAGGGGACCAAGAGACGCAGTATTTT; CDR3 protein: CAGSGTGDQETQYF
clone size: .; V gene: TRBV6-5; D gene: .; J gene: TRBJ1-2; CDR3 DNA: TGTGCCAGCAGTTACTCGGGGGTTTATGGCTACACCTTC; CDR3 protein: CASSYSGVYGYTF
clone size: .; V gene: TRBV6-1; D gene: .; J gene: TRBJ2-4; CDR3 DNA: TGTGCCAGCCGTGAAGCGGGGCCGGGGGCCGGGGATACTCAGTACTTC; CDR3 protein: CASREAGPGAGDTQYF
clone size: few; V gene: TRBV4-2; D gene: TRBD1; J gene: TRBJ2-7; CDR3 DNA: TGTGCCAGCAGCCAAGATCAGGACAGGCCTCGAGAGCAGTACTTC; CDR3 protein: CASSQDQDRPREQYF
clone size: few; V gene: TRBV20-1; D gene: TRBD2; J gene: TRBJ2-7; CDR3 DNA: TGCAGTGCTAGAGTGCCTAGCGGACACTACGAGCAGTACTTC; CDR3 protein: CSARVPSGHYEQYF
clone size: many; V gene: TRBV6-5; D gene: TRBD2; J gene: TRBJ2-1; CDR3 DNA: TGTGCCAGCAGTTCCCGGGAGGCTCTCAATGAGCAGTTCTTC; CDR3 protein: CASSSREALNEQFF
clone size: .; V gene: TRBV11-2; D gene: TRBD2; J gene: TRBJ2-7; CDR3 DNA: TGTGCCAGCAGCCTAGAACCTAGCGGGTATGGCGAGCAGTACTTC; CDR3 protein: CASSLEPSGYGEQYF
clone size: .; V gene: TRBV6-1; D gene: TRBD1; J gene: TRBJ1-1; CDR3 DNA: TGTGCCAGCAGGAAGTCAGGGGGCCGTCGAGAGACTGAAGCTTTCTTT; CDR3 protein: CASRKSGGRRETEAFF
clone size: .; V gene: TRBV10-1; D gene: .; J gene: TRBJ2-4; CDR3 DNA: TGCGCCAGCAGGGGGCTGTGGGCCACAGATACTCAGTACTTC; CDR3 protein: CASRGLWATDTQYF
clone size: .; V gene: TRBV10-2; D gene: .; J gene: TRBJ2-1; CDR3 DNA: TGCGCCAGCAGTACGTGGGGCTCCTACAATGAGCAGTTCTTC; CDR3 protein: CASSTWGSYNEQFF
clone size: once; V gene: TRBV10-1; D gene: .; J gene: TRBJ1-2; CDR3 DNA: TGCGCCAGCAGTGAATCGGGGTATGGCTACACCTTC; CDR3 protein: CASSESGYGYTF
clone size: once; V gene: TRBV6-1; D gene: .; J gene: TRBJ1-2; CDR3 DNA: TGTGCCAGCAGCCTGACACGGGGCGCTAACTATGGCTACACCTTC; CDR3 protein: CASSLTRGANYGYTF
clone size: few; V gene: TRBV12-3/TRBV12-4; D gene: .; J gene: TRBJ1-5; CDR3 DNA: TGTGCCAGCAGCATCGGGTCGGCCCAGCATTTT; CDR3 protein: CASSIGSAQHF
clone size: .; V gene: TRBV6-1; D gene: .; J gene: TRBJ1-1; CDR3 DNA: TGTGCCATCAGTGAAGCTATGGGGTCGGACACTGAAGCTTTCTTT; CDR3 protein: CAISEAMGSDTEAFF
clone size: medium-sized; V gene: TRBV6-5; D gene: .; J gene: TRBJ2-3; CDR3 DNA: TGTGCCAGCAGTTACCGTGCAGCAGATACGCAGTATTTT; CDR3 protein: CASSYRAADTQYF
clone size: .; V gene: TRBV10-3; D gene: TRBD2; J gene: TRBJ2-5; CDR3 DNA: TGTGCCATCAGTGATAGGTCGAAGGGTAGCGGGGGGCGTGACCCAGAGACGCAGTACTTC; CDR3 protein: CAISDRSKGSGGRDPETQYF
clone size: .; V gene: TRBV6-1; D gene: .; J gene: TRBJ2-3; CDR3 DNA: TGTGCCAGCAGTGACCGAACGGATAGCACAGATACGCAGTATTTT; CDR3 protein: CASSDRTDSTDTQYF
clone size: .; V gene: TRBV6-5; D gene: .; J gene: TRBJ2-1; CDR3 DNA: TGTGCCAGCAGTTACCGCACCGGGACTCGGCAGTTCTTC; CDR3 protein: CASSYRTGTRQFF
clone size: .; V gene: TRBV6-1; D gene: .; J gene: TRBJ2-3; CDR3 DNA: TGTGCCAGCAGCCCCCTTAGCGGAAAATGGGGCGATACGCAGTATTTT; CDR3 protein: CASSPLSGKWGDTQYF
clone size: .; V gene: TRBV7-8; D gene: TRBD2; J gene: TRBJ2-7; CDR3 DNA: TGTGCCAGCAGCTTAGGGGACTACTACGAGCAGTACTTC; CDR3 protein: CASSLGDYYEQYF
clone size: many; V gene: TRBV6-1; D gene: .; J gene: TRBJ2-2; CDR3 DNA: TGTGCCAGCAGAGGACGCACCACCGGGGAGCTGTTTTTT; CDR3 protein: CASRGRTTGELFF
clone size: .; V gene: TRBV6-1; D gene: .; J gene: TRBJ2-5; CDR3 DNA: TGTGCGGGCAGACGGGCGGGTGGCCCAGAGACGCAGTACTTC; CDR3 protein: CAGRRAGGPETQYF
clone size: .; V gene: TRBV6-1; D gene: .; J gene: TRBJ1-1; CDR3 DNA: TGTGCCAGCAGGCAGGCTGAGGGCACTGAAGCTTTCTTT; CDR3 protein: CASRQAEGTEAFF
clone size: many; V gene: TRBV6-1; D gene: TRBD2; J gene: TRBJ2-1; CDR3 DNA: TGTGCCAGCAGTCCTTTACTAGCGGGAGGGCCCTATGAGCAGTTCTTC; CDR3 protein: CASSPLLAGGPYEQFF
clone size: many; V gene: TRBV6-1; D gene: .; J gene: TRBJ1-2; CDR3 DNA: TGTGCCAGCAGTGAAGCTGGGACGTCAAACTATGGCTACACCTTC; CDR3 protein: CASSEAGTSNYGYTF
clone size: .; V gene: TRBV24-1; D gene: TRBD2; J gene: TRBJ2-1; CDR3 DNA: TGTGCCACCAGTGATGGGGACTACCAAAACAATGAGCAGTTCTTC; CDR3 protein: CATSDGDYQNNEQFF
clone size: few; V gene: TRBV6-5; D gene: .; J gene: TRBJ2-5; CDR3 DNA: TGTGCCAGATTTACAAAGAAGGGGGCGGGAGTGGGAGAGACCCAGTACTTC; CDR3 protein: CARFTKKGAGVGETQYF
clone size: .; V gene: TRBV28; D gene: .; J gene: TRBJ2-1; CDR3 DNA: TGTGCCAGCAGTCCCCAGGCGGGGAGCGGGGACAACAATGAGCAGTTCTTC; CDR3 protein: CASSPQAGSGDNNEQFF